Below are 19 T cell receptor beta chains sequenced from a single sample in a study of cytomegalovirus exposure and HLA in healthy donors (dated by TCRdb to 2015 to 2018). Libraries were prepared through the immunoSEQ multiplex PCR assay. In TCRdb, the immuneACCESS table is reduced to in-frame sequences with V and J assigned. These tables do not hold every clone; where another copy was compared, an unresolved V gene accounts for under half, and the others remain unexplained. Across this sample there are 55,000 to 85,000 clones, with 94% seen only once. 0.9% to 1.2% of the sample comes from the top ten. Sample: PBMCs. The receptors stem from a woman aged 18-29 years in good health and CMV-seronegative.

The chain couples TRBV10-3 to TRBJ2-7; D may be TRBD2 (5 bases). Germline CDR1 ENHRY, CDR2 SYGVKD. This CDR3 contains 15 residues. V was cut by 3 bases and J by 3 bases, with 15 bases left in between. The CDR3 bases are TGTGCCATCAGTGATGAATCTAGAGGGATCTACGAGCAGTACTTC. Translating it yields CAISDESRGIYEQYF.

The CDR3 sequence: CASSTGTSNSGANVLTF. In DNA form, the CDR3 reads TGTGCCAGCAGCACAGGGACATCAAACTCTGGGGCCAACGTCCTGACTTTC. V is TRBV7-9 and J is TRBJ2-6; TRBD1 is a possible D gene (6 bases). Germline CDR1 is SEHNR and CDR2 is FQNEAQ (reference sequence). This CDR3 spans 17 amino acids. The ends were cut back, 5 bases at V and 0 bases at J, with 14 bases in the middle.

A single count supports this clone. The chain has TRBV4-1 and TRBJ2-5, with D tentatively TRBD1 (6 bases). CDR1 is MGHRA, CDR2 YSYEKL, per germline. CDR3 size: 18 residues. The V end was cut by 0 bases, the J end by 7 bases, with 24 bases between. CDR3 residues: CASSQDPSPGTINGTQYF. DNA of the CDR3: TGCGCCAGCAGCCAAGATCCATCCCCCGGGACAATAAACGGGACCCAGTACTTC.

This sequence joins TRBV19 and TRBJ1-2; tentatively, D is TRBD1 (5 bases). The CDR3 is made up of 13 amino acids. V shed 3 bases and J shed 2 bases, with 7 bases lying between them. Germline V gene lookup returns CDR1 LNHDA and CDR2 SQIVND (reference sequence). CDR3 DNA: TGTGCCAGTAGTATTAGACAGAACTATGGCTACACCTTC. As protein: CASSIRQNYGYTF.

V and J are TRBV7-3 and TRBJ2-1; TRBD2 matches 11 bases. The CDR3 length is 19 residues. Per germline, CDR1 SGHTA and CDR2 FQGTGA. The J segment lost 4 bases and the V segment lost 2 bases, leaving 13 bases of the junction unmatched. CDR3 DNA sequence: TGTGCCAGCAGCTTAGGCTTAGCGGGAGGGCCCCTTGGATACAATGAGCAGTTCTTC. Amino acids: CASSLGLAGGPLGYNEQFF. The whole variable domain, remainder taken from reference TRBV7-3 and TRBJ2-1, is GAGVSQTPSNKVTEKGKYVELRCDPISGHTALYWYRQSLGQGPEFLIYFQGTGAADDSGLPNDRFFAVRPEGSVSTLKIQRTERGDSAVYLCASSLGLAGGPLGYNEQFFGPGTRLTVL.

This sequence joins TRBV27 and TRBJ2-6; 8 bases line up with TRBD1. There are 19 residues in the CDR3. J lost 0 bases, V lost 6 bases, and 13 bases had no gene match. Per the germline V gene, CDR1 is MNHEY and CDR2 is SMNVEV (reference sequence). The CDR3: CASRYKGQELSSGANVLTF. For the CDR3, the DNA is TGTGCCAGCAGGTATAAGGGACAGGAGCTCTCCTCTGGGGCCAACGTCCTGACTTTC. Filled out from reference TRBV27 and TRBJ2-6, the complete variable domain reads EAQVTQNPRYLITVTGKKLTVTCSQNMNHEYMSWYRQDPGLGLRQIYYSMNVEVTDKGDVPEGYKVSRKEKRNFPLILESPSPNQTSLYFCASRYKGQELSSGANVLTFGAGSRLTVL.

The rearrangement links TRBV5-4 to TRBJ2-1; 7 nucleotides agree with TRBD1. In germline, CDR1 is SGHNT, CDR2 YYREEE (reference sequence). This CDR3 has 15 residues. With 4 bases clipped from V and 3 bases from J, the junction kept 7 bases outside the gene matches. This chain's CDR3 is CASSPRDSDYNEQFF. The CDR3 DNA reads TGTGCCAGCAGCCCCCGGGACAGCGACTACAATGAGCAGTTCTTC.

The chain carries TRBV6-5 and TRBJ1-1, with D perhaps TRBD1 (5 bases). The CDR3 totals 13 residues. The V end lost 0 bases, the J end lost 7 bases, and 9 bases lay between the germline ends. Germline CDR1 and CDR2: MNHEY and SVGAGI. CDR3 region: CASSYSGQNEAFF. In nucleotides, the CDR3 is TGTGCCAGCAGTTACTCGGGGCAAAATGAAGCTTTCTTT.

The rearrangement links TRBV6-1 to TRBJ2-3; 13 positions agree with TRBD2. The germline CDR1 and CDR2 sequences are MNHNS and SASEGT. The CDR3 is made up of 19 amino acids. V trimming: 4 bases; J trimming: 2 bases; junction bases outside the gene matches: 12. This chain's CDR3 is CASSGLGLAGEGYTDTQYF. In nucleotides, the CDR3 is TGTGCCAGCAGTGGATTAGGACTAGCGGGAGAGGGGTACACAGATACGCAGTATTTT.

The chain joins TRBV19 to TRBJ2-6, with 9 bases identical to TRBD1. Germline V gene sequence: CDR1 LNHDA, CDR2 SQIVND (reference sequence). With V trimmed by 4 bases and J by 2 bases, 6 bases remained unmatched. The CDR3 is made up of 17 amino acids. CDR3: CASSRTGERTGANVLTF. The CDR3 bases are TGTGCCAGTAGTAGGACAGGGGAGCGTACTGGGGCCAACGTCCTGACTTTC.

This clone was observed once. This rearrangement joins TRBV12-5 to TRBJ2-7, with D possibly matching TRBD1 (6 bases). The V end was cut by 6 bases, the J end by 5 bases, with 17 bases between. The V gene's germline CDR1 is LGHNT and CDR2 FRNRAP. The CDR3 loop spans 14 amino acids. The CDR3: CASGRTEILNEQYF. The CDR3 bases are TGTGCTAGTGGGCGGACAGAGATCCTAAACGAGCAGTACTTC.

The chain couples TRBV7-8 to TRBJ2-7; D perhaps matches TRBD1 (6 bases). Germline V CDR1 and CDR2: SGHVS, FQNEAQ. V gave up 8 bases and J gave up 3 bases, with 11 bases separating them. The CDR3 is 12 amino acids. CDR3 DNA: TGTGCCAGCGGCAGGGGAAGCTACGAGCAGTACTTC. Residues: CASGRGSYEQYF.

This clone was seen only a few times. The chain joins TRBV6-1 to TRBJ1-5; 7 nucleotides align to TRBD1. The trim removed 2 bases at V and 6 bases at J, leaving 4 bases unmatched. CDR1 is MNHNS and CDR2 is SASEGT in the germline V gene. CDR3 length: 14 amino acids. The CDR3 protein is CASSEQGGGQPQHF. In DNA, the CDR3 is TGTGCCAGCAGTGAACAGGGGGGAGGTCAGCCCCAGCATTTT.

The chain couples TRBV11-2 to TRBJ2-7, with 9 bases lining up with TRBD2. Germline V CDR1 and CDR2: SGHAT, FQNNGV. V gave up 1 base and J gave up 3 bases; unmatched junction bases: 4. This CDR3 is built from 15 residues. This CDR3 reads CASSLVAGELYEQYF. In nucleotides, the CDR3 is TGTGCCAGCAGCTTAGTAGCGGGGGAGCTCTACGAGCAGTACTTC.

The chain links TRBV7-2 to TRBJ2-3; D might be TRBD2 (5 bases). Germline V lookup: CDR1 SGHTA, CDR2 FQGNSA. Trimming took off 1 base at V and 2 bases at J, with 10 bases between the two ends. The CDR3 is 15 amino acids. The CDR3 DNA follows: TGTGCCAGCAGCTTAGTGACGGGGTTCACAGATACGCAGTATTTT. Translation: CASSLVTGFTDTQYF.

The V gene is TRBV7-2, the J gene TRBJ2-1, with 11 bases matching TRBD2. CDR1 and CDR2 from the germline V gene are SGHTA and FQGNSA. CDR3 length equals 16 residues. Unmatched junction bases numbered 11, after V lost 1 base and J lost 12 bases. For the CDR3, the DNA is TGTGCCAGCAGCTTAGGTAGCGGGGGGGCAGGCCCCGGGCAGTTCTTC. Protein sequence: CASSLGSGGAGPGQFF.

The chain carries TRBV13 and TRBJ2-3; 8 bases are a match to TRBD2. In germline, CDR1 is PRHDT, CDR2 FYEKMQ (reference sequence). There are 17 residues in the CDR3. The V gene end was trimmed by 4 bases and the J gene end by 2 bases; junction bases not matched to a gene: 11. The CDR3 is CASSSGGASGNTDTQYF. The CDR3, as DNA: TGTGCCAGCAGCTCCGGGGGGGCTAGCGGAAACACAGATACGCAGTATTTT.

This sequence joins TRBV18 and TRBJ2-3, with TRBD1 identical over 9 bases. Trimming at V came to 3 bases and at J to 4 bases, leaving 8 bases not matched to a gene. This CDR3 region has 16 residues. Germline V gives CDR1 KGHSH, CDR2 LQKENI. CDR3 nucleotide sequence: TGTGCCAGCTCACCGCCGGGACAGGGACTTTCAGATACGCAGTATTTT. It yields the protein CASSPPGQGLSDTQYF.

The chain uses TRBV5-4 and TRBJ1-2; D may be TRBD1 (5 bases). Trimming took 0 bases from V and 3 from J, leaving 18 bases between them. The CDR3 consists of 17 residues. Germline CDR1 is SGHNT and CDR2 is YYREEE (reference sequence). The CDR3 here is CASSLVTGLRRHYGYTF. DNA of the CDR3: TGTGCCAGCAGCTTGGTCACGGGACTACGCCGCCACTATGGCTACACCTTC.